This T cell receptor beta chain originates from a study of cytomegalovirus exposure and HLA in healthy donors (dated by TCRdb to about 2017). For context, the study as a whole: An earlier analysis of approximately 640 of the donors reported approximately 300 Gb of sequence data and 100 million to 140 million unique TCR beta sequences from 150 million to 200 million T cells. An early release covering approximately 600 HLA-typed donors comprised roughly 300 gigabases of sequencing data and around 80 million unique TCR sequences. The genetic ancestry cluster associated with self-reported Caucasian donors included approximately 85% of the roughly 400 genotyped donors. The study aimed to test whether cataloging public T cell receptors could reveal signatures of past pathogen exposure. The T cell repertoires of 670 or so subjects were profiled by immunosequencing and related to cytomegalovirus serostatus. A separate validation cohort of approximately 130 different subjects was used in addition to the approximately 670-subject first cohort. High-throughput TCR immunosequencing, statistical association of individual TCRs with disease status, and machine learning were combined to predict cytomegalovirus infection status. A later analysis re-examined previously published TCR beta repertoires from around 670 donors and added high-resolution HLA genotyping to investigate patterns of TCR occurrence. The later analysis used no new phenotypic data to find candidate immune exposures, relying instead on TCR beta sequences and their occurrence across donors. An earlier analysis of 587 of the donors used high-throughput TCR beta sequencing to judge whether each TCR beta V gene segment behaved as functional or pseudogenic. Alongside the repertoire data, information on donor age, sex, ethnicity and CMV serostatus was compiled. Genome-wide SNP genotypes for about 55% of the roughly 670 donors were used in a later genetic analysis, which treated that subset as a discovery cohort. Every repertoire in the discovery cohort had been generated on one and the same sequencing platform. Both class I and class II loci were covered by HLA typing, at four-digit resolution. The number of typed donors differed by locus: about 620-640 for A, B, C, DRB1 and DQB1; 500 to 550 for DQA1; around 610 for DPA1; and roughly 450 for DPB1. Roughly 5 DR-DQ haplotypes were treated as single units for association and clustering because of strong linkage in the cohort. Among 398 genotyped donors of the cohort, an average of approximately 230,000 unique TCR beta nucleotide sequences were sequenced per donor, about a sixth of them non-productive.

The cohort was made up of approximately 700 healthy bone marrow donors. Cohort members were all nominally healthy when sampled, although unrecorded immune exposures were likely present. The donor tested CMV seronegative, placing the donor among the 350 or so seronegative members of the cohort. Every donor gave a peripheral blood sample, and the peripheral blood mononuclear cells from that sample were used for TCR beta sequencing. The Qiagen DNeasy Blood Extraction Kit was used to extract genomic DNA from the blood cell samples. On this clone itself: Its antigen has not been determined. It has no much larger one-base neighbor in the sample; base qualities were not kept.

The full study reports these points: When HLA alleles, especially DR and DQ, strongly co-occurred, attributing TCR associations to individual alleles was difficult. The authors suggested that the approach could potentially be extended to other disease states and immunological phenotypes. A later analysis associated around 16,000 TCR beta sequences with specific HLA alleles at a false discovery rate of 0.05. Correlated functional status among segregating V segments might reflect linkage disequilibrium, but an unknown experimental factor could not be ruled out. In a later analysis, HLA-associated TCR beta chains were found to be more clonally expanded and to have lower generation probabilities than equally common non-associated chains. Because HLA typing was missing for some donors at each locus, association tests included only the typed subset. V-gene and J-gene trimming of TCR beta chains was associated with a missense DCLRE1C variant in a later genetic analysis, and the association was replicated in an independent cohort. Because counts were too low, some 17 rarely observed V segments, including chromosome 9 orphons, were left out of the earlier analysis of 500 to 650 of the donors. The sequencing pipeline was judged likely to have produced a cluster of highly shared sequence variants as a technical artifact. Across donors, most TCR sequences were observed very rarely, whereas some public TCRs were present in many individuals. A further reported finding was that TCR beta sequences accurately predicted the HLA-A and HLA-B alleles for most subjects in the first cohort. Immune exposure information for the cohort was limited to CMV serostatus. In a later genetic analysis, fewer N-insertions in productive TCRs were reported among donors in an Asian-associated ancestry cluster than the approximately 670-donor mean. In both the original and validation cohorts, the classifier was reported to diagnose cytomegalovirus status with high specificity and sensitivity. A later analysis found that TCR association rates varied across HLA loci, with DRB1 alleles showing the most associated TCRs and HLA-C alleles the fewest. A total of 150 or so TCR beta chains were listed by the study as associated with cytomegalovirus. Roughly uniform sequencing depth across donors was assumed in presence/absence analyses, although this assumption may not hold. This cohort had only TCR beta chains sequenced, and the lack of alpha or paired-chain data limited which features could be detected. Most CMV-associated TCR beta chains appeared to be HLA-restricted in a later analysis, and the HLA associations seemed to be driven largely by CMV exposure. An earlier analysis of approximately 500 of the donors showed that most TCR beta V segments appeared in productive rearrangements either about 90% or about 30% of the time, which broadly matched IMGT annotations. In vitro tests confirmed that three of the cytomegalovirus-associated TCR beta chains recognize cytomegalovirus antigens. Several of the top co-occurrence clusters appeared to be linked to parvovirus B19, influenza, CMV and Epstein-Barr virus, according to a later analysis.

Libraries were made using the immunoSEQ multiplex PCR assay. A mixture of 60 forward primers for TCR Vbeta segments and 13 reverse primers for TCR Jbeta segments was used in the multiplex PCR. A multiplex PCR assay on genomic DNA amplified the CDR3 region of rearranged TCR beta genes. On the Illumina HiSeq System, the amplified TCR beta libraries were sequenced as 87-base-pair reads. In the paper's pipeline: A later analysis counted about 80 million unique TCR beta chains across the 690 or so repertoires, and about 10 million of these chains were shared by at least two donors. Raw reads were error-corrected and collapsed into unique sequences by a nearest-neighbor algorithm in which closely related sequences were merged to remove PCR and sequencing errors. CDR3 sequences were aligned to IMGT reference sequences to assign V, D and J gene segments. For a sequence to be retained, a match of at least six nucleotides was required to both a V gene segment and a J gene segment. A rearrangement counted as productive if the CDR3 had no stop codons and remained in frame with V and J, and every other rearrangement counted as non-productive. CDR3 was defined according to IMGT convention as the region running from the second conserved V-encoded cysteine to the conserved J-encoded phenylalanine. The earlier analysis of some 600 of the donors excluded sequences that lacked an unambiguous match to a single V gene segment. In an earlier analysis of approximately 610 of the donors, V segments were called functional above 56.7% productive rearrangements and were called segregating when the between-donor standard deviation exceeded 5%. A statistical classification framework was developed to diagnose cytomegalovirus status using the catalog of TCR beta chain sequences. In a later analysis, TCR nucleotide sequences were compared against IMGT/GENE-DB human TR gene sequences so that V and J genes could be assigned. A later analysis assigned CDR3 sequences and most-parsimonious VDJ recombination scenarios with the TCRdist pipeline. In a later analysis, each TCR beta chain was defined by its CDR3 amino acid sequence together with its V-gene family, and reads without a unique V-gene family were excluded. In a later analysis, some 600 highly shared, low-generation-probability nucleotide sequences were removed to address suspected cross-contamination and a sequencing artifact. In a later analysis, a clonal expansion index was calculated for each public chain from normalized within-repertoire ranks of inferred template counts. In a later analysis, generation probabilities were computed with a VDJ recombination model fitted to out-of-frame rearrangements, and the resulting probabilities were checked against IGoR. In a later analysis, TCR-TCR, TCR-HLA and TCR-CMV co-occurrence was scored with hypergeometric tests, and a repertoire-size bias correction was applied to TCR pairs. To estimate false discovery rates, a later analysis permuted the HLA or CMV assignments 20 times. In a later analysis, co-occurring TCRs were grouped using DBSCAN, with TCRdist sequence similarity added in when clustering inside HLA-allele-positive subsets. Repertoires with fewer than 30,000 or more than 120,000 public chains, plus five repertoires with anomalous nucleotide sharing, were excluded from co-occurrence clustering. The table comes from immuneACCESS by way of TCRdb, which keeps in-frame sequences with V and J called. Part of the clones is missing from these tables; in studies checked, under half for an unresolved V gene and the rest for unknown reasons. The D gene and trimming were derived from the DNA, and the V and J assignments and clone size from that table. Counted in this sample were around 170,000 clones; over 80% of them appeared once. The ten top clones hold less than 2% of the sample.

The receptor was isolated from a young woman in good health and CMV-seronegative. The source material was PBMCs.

The bases read TGTGCCAGCAGCTTCACCTTAGGAGCGGGGGGTTTAATTTTCGCCGAGCAGTACTTC. This is translated as CASSFTLGAGGLIFAEQYF. Rearrangement joined TRBV7-3 to TRBJ2-7, with 9 bases in between that match TRBD2. Reading from cysteine to phenylalanine, the CDR3 counts 19 amino acids. Only CDR3 DNA remains: 57 bases, in frame from the first base. Per the germline V gene, SGHTA is the CDR1 and FQGTGA is the CDR2. Trimming accounts for 3 bases at V and 6 bases at J, while the number of junction bases matched to no gene is 21.